This is a list of T cell receptor beta chains from one sample in a study of cytomegalovirus exposure and HLA in healthy donors. Some clones are missing from TCRdb's copy, which holds only in-frame ones; the method was immunoSEQ multiplex PCR. The table shows about 60,000 clones, with about 73% occurring only once. The sequenced sample was PBMCs. The receptor source for this set is a woman aged 55-75 years in good health and CMV-seropositive. Both conserved end residues are part of each CDR3. The order of the fields is D gene, J gene, V gene, clone size, CDR3 DNA, CDR3 protein. The D gene is left open where the match is weak. Clone size is stated in some rows and not others, as once, few, many or a class when expanded.

D gene: TRBD1; J gene: TRBJ1-4; V gene: TRBV2; clone size: -; CDR3 DNA: TGTGCCAGCAGTGAAGGACAGGGGAATGAAAAACTGTTTTTT; CDR3 protein: CASSEGQGNEKLFF
D gene: TRBD2; J gene: TRBJ2-3; V gene: TRBV7-3; clone size: once; CDR3 DNA: TGTGCCAGCAGCTTTAGCGGGGGTTTTGAATACACAGATACGCAGTATTTT; CDR3 protein: CASSFSGGFEYTDTQYF
D gene: -; J gene: TRBJ1-5; V gene: TRBV13; clone size: few; CDR3 DNA: TGTGCCAGCAGCTTAAGGGCCGGGAAAGGGCCCCAGCATTTT; CDR3 protein: CASSLRAGKGPQHF
D gene: -; J gene: TRBJ2-3; V gene: TRBV5-1; clone size: few; CDR3 DNA: TGCGCCAGCAGCTTGCCTAGCTATACAGATACGCAGTATTTT; CDR3 protein: CASSLPSYTDTQYF
D gene: TRBD1; J gene: TRBJ1-1; V gene: TRBV9; clone size: -; CDR3 DNA: TGTGCCAGCAGCGTAATGGCAGGGGGCGCCGGTACTGAAGCTTTCTTT; CDR3 protein: CASSVMAGGAGTEAFF
D gene: TRBD2; J gene: TRBJ2-3; V gene: TRBV2; clone size: -; CDR3 DNA: TGTGCCAGCAGTGGCCAGCGGGGTGGCACAGATACGCAGTATTTT; CDR3 protein: CASSGQRGGTDTQYF
D gene: TRBD1; J gene: TRBJ1-1; V gene: TRBV5-1; clone size: -; CDR3 DNA: TGCGCCAGCAGCTTGTATCAGGGGGAGAACACTGAAGCTTTCTTT; CDR3 protein: CASSLYQGENTEAFF
D gene: TRBD1; J gene: TRBJ2-1; V gene: TRBV7-8; clone size: -; CDR3 DNA: TGTGCCAGCAGCCAAGGGGGCGCGACATATGAGCAGTTCTTC; CDR3 protein: CASSQGGATYEQFF
D gene: TRBD1; J gene: TRBJ2-5; V gene: TRBV7-9; clone size: -; CDR3 DNA: TGTGCCAGCAGCCCAAACCCCTGGACAGGGCGGTTGGAGACCCAGTACTTC; CDR3 protein: CASSPNPWTGRLETQYF
D gene: -; J gene: TRBJ1-2; V gene: TRBV27; clone size: -; CDR3 DNA: TGTGCCAGCAGTTTGGGCGCGGGGAACTATGGCTACACCTTC; CDR3 protein: CASSLGAGNYGYTF
D gene: TRBD1; J gene: TRBJ1-5; V gene: TRBV6-5; clone size: -; CDR3 DNA: TGTGCCAGCAGTAGGGGGCAGTATAGCAATCAGCCCCAGCATTTT; CDR3 protein: CASSRGQYSNQPQHF
D gene: -; J gene: TRBJ2-7; V gene: TRBV7-2; clone size: -; CDR3 DNA: TGTGCCAGCAGCTTAGCCAGGGATGGGTACGAGCAGTACTTC; CDR3 protein: CASSLARDGYEQYF
D gene: TRBD1; J gene: TRBJ2-4; V gene: TRBV29-1; clone size: few; CDR3 DNA: TGCAGCGGGAGGGGACAGGGGCCCCTTGAGTACTTC; CDR3 protein: CSGRGQGPLEYF
D gene: TRBD2; J gene: TRBJ2-2; V gene: TRBV4-3; clone size: few; CDR3 DNA: TGCGCCAGCAGCCAAGAGGCTGGAGCGGGGGGTTGGACCGGGGAGCTGTTTTTT; CDR3 protein: CASSQEAGAGGWTGELFF
D gene: TRBD2; J gene: TRBJ2-3; V gene: TRBV7-2; clone size: -; CDR3 DNA: TGTGCCAGCAGCTTAGGTTCGCTAGCGGGGGGCGAGACAGATACGCAGTATTTT; CDR3 protein: CASSLGSLAGGETDTQYF
D gene: TRBD1; J gene: TRBJ2-7; V gene: TRBV19; clone size: -; CDR3 DNA: TGTGCCAGTAGTATAGGGACAGGGGTTTCGTTCGAGCAGTACTTC; CDR3 protein: CASSIGTGVSFEQYF
D gene: TRBD1; J gene: TRBJ1-4; V gene: TRBV28; clone size: -; CDR3 DNA: TGTGCCAGCAGTGAAACCGGGACAGGGGGCGAAAAACTGTTTTTT; CDR3 protein: CASSETGTGGEKLFF
D gene: -; J gene: TRBJ1-3; V gene: TRBV19; clone size: -; CDR3 DNA: TGTGCCAGTAGTATTACACTTCGGGGTTTTACTGGAAACACCATATATTTT; CDR3 protein: CASSITLRGFTGNTIYF